Presented here are 26 T cell receptor beta chains from one specimen sequenced in a study of blood T cell repertoires in COVID-19. Profiling relied on immunoSEQ multiplex PCR, and the TCRdb table lists in-frame clones only, not all of them. The data show more than 200,000 clones, 75% to 90% seen once. The specimen was PBMCs or T cells enriched from blood (not recorded which). These TCRs come from a woman aged 30 to 39 who had recovered from COVID-19.

This chain joins TRBV7-2 and TRBJ1-2, with D hard to call. V lost 6 bases to trimming and J lost 8 bases, with 19 bases between them. Germline V gives CDR1 SGHTA, CDR2 FQGNSA. The CDR3 consists of 14 residues. CDR3 protein: CASSSTPSGWGYTF. The CDR3 nucleotides read TGTGCCAGCAGTTCAACCCCCTCGGGGTGGGGCTACACCTTC.

The chain employs TRBV28 and TRBJ2-3; D not certain. Per the germline V gene, CDR1 is MDHEN and CDR2 is SYDVKM. The CDR3 consists of 13 residues. V was pared by 5 bases and J by 5 bases, with 11 bases between. The CDR3 region is CASSPPRRDTQYF. CDR3 bases: TGTGCCAGCAGTCCCCCTCGTAGAGATACGCAGTATTTT.

The chain uses TRBV29-1 and TRBJ1-2, with a possible D match to TRBD1 (5 bases). The length of the CDR3 is 12 residues. Germline CDR1 SQVTM, CDR2 ANQGSEA. V was clipped by 7 bases and J by 7 bases, with 16 bases between them. Written as DNA, the CDR3 is TGCAGCGCTGGAGGGGAGGGCCGTGGCTACACCTTC. It is translated as CSAGGEGRGYTF.

The chain employs TRBV27 and TRBJ1-1, with unresolved D. Trimming removed 2 bases at V and 6 bases at J, with 10 bases between. The CDR3 length is 13 residues. CDR1 and CDR2 from the germline V gene are MNHEY and SMNVEV (reference sequence). The CDR3 DNA follows: TGTGCCAGCAGTTTAGGTGGAACAGCTGAAGCTTTCTTT. This translates into CASSLGGTAEAFF.

The chain recombines TRBV29-1 with TRBJ1-1; possibly TRBD1 for D (6 bases). Germline assignment: CDR1 SQVTM and CDR2 ANQGSEA. The CDR3 has 14 amino acids. V shed 7 bases and J shed 4 bases, with 19 bases lying between them. The CDR3: CSAEQGGSGTEAFF. The CDR3 DNA follows: TGCAGCGCCGAACAGGGAGGGTCCGGCACTGAAGCTTTCTTT.

The chain carries TRBV4-3 and TRBJ2-1; perhaps TRBD2 as D (5 bases). Trimming pared 8 bases from V and 9 bases from J, leaving 11 bases between. The CDR3 is 11 residues long. Germline CDR1 and CDR2: LGHNA and YSLEER. CDR3 DNA sequence: TGCGCCAGCGCGCTCCGGGGTGAGCAGTTCTTC. This sequence encodes CASALRGEQFF.

CDR3 loop: CASSYRPQGAGNQPQHF. CDR3 sequence (DNA): TGTGCCAGCAGTTACCGCCCACAGGGGGCTGGCAATCAGCCCCAGCATTTT. The chain recombines TRBV6-2 or TRBV6-3 with TRBJ1-5; TRBD1 aligns across 9 bases. CDR3 size: 17 residues. Germline V gives CDR1 MNHEY, CDR2 SVGEGT. The V and J ends lost 2 bases and 2 bases, in that order; junction bases with no gene match: 7.

The CDR3 region is CASRGQGLYGYTF. DNA of the CDR3: TGTGCCAGCCGGGGACAGGGCCTCTATGGCTACACCTTC. The genes are TRBV28 and TRBJ1-2, with TRBD1 matching 9 bases. CDR1 and CDR2 from the germline V gene are MDHEN and SYDVKM. The CDR3 is made up of 13 amino acids. Losses at the gene ends were 8 bases for V and 4 bases for J; bases not matched to a gene: 5.

The V call is TRBV28, the J call TRBJ2-1, with 13 bases that match TRBD2. The CDR3 contains 18 residues. In germline, CDR1 is MDHEN, CDR2 SYDVKM. V was pared by 5 bases and J by 9 bases, with 16 bases of the junction left unmatched. CDR3 residues: CASSPLWAWTSGSTEQFF. As DNA, the CDR3 is TGTGCCAGCAGTCCTCTTTGGGCCTGGACTAGCGGGAGTACTGAGCAGTTCTTC.

The chain uses TRBV5-1 and TRBJ1-3; TRBD1 is a possible D gene (6 bases). Germline CDR1 SGHRS, CDR2 YFSETQ. The V gene lost 0 bases and the J gene lost 2 bases, with 9 bases spanning the gap. This CDR3 comprises 15 residues. The DNA for the CDR3 is TGCGCCAGCAGCTTGGTAGCAGGGGCTGGAAACACCATATATTTT. As protein: CASSLVAGAGNTIYF.

CDR3 coding DNA: TGTGCCAGCAGTCAGGGGGCCCCCCCCTACGAGCAGTACTTC. Translation: CASSQGAPPYEQYF. The chain carries TRBV28 and TRBJ2-7, with 8 bases lining up with TRBD1. J gave up 2 bases and V 5 bases, and 5 bases lay outside the gene matches. CDR3 length: 14 residues. Germline V CDR1 and CDR2: MDHEN, SYDVKM.

The CDR3 nucleotides are TGTGCCAGCAGCCCAGGGACAGACTATGGCTACACCTTC. As protein: CASSPGTDYGYTF. The J gene is TRBJ1-2, the V gene TRBV11-2, with 7 bases fitting TRBD1. V shed 5 bases and J 3 bases; nucleotides not matched to a gene: 3. This CDR3 spans 13 amino acids. Germline CDR1 and CDR2: SGHAT and FQNNGV.

The V call is TRBV29-1, the J call TRBJ2-7; TRBD2 is a possible D gene (6 bases). V shed 3 bases and J shed 2 bases, with 8 bases lying between them. Germline V lookup: CDR1 SQVTM, CDR2 ANQGSEA. This CDR3 is 12 amino acids long. The CDR3 DNA sequence: TGCAGCGTTGAGGGCGGGACCTACGAGCAGTACTTC. This encodes CSVEGGTYEQYF.

The chain combines TRBV14 with TRBJ2-1; unclear D gene. Germline lookup yields CDR1 SGHDN and CDR2 FVKESK. Trimming took off 0 bases at V and 7 bases at J, with 7 bases between the two ends. The CDR3 contains 13 residues. The CDR3 bases are TGTGCCAGCAGCCAAGAACTCGGGAATGAGCAGTTCTTC. It codes for CASSQELGNEQFF.

This clone has just one count. This chain links TRBV4-2 with TRBJ1-2; TRBD1 matches at 8 bases. V was clipped by 3 bases and J by 8 bases; unmatched bases: 8. This CDR3 region has 14 residues. Per germline, CDR1 LGHNA and CDR2 YNFKEQ. Written as DNA, the CDR3 is TGTGCCAGCAGCCAGCCCAGGGGGCTCGAGGGCTACACCTTC. Translated: CASSQPRGLEGYTF.

The genes are TRBV6-2 or TRBV6-3 and TRBJ2-6, with 7 bases identical to TRBD1. The germline gives CDR1 MNHEY, CDR2 SVGEGT. Trimming took 6 bases from V and 2 from J; bases not matched to a gene: 4. The CDR3 loop spans 15 amino acids. The CDR3 sequence: CASSAGGTGANVLTF. In DNA, the CDR3 is TGTGCCAGCAGCGCAGGGGGAACTGGGGCCAACGTCCTGACTTTC.

This chain joins TRBV6-2 or TRBV6-3 and TRBJ2-1; 11 nucleotides align to TRBD2. The V gene end was trimmed by 4 bases and the J gene end by 9 bases; junction bases not matched to a gene: 8. The CDR3 loop spans 15 amino acids. CDR1 is MNHEY, CDR2 SVGEGT, per germline. The CDR3 is CASSFRGLAGIEQFF. The DNA for the CDR3 is TGTGCCAGCAGTTTCCGAGGACTAGCGGGTATTGAGCAGTTCTTC.

This chain joins TRBV10-2 and TRBJ1-1; perhaps TRBD1 as D (6 bases). The germline V and J ends were trimmed by 7 bases and 3 bases, with 9 bases remaining between them. The V gene's germline CDR1 is WSHSY and CDR2 SAAADI. This CDR3 region has 12 residues. This CDR3 is CASMDRHTEAFF. In nucleotides, the CDR3 is TGCGCCAGCATGGACAGACACACTGAAGCTTTCTTT.

The chain couples TRBV19 to TRBJ1-5; no clear D. The V gene lost 4 bases and the J gene lost 5 bases, with 12 bases spanning the gap. The CDR3 is made up of 14 amino acids. Germline loops: CDR1 LNHDA, CDR2 SQIVND (reference sequence). The CDR3 nucleotides are TGTGCCAGTAGTAAGATCCGGGAGGATCAGCCCCAGCATTTT. This sequence encodes CASSKIREDQPQHF.

This clone occurred many times. The chain employs TRBV28 and TRBJ1-6, with D perhaps TRBD1 (5 bases). The ends were cut back, 3 bases at V and 0 bases at J, with 9 bases in the middle. Germline lookup yields CDR1 MDHEN and CDR2 SYDVKM. The CDR3 covers 16 residues. In DNA, the CDR3 is TGTGCCAGCAGTTTGGGACTGAGCTCCTATAATTCACCCCTCCACTTT. Protein product: CASSLGLSSYNSPLHF.

V usage is TRBV7-3 and J usage is TRBJ1-1, with D perhaps matching TRBD1 (6 bases). V shed 5 bases and J shed 0 bases, with 16 bases lying between them. The CDR3 contains 16 residues. Germline V gives CDR1 SGHTA, CDR2 FQGTGA. Here the CDR3 reads CASSPGGGRMNTEAFF. The CDR3 region has the DNA TGTGCCAGCAGCCCCGGGGGGGGGCGTATGAACACTGAAGCTTTCTTT. Based on the CDR3 plus reference TRBV7-3 and TRBJ1-1, the full variable domain is GAGVSQTPSNKVTEKGKYVELRCDPISGHTALYWYRQSLGQGPEFLIYFQGTGAADDSGLPNDRFFAVRPEGSVSTLKIQRTERGDSAVYLCASSPGGGRMNTEAFFGQGTRLTVV.

This sequence joins TRBV28 and TRBJ1-1; D remains unclear. Trimming stripped 9 bases from V and 1 base from J, with 12 bases between. Germline loops: CDR1 MDHEN, CDR2 SYDVKM. The CDR3 runs 13 residues. CDR3 residues: CASQEGGNTEAFF. CDR3 in DNA: TGTGCCAGTCAGGAGGGCGGGAACACTGAAGCTTTCTTT.

The rearrangement links TRBV29-1 to TRBJ2-3; possibly TRBD2 for D (5 bases). Germline CDR1 and CDR2: SQVTM and ANQGSEA. The CDR3 extends over 13 amino acids. V lost 4 bases, J lost 0 bases, and 8 bases lay in between. This CDR3 reads CSVGADSTDTQYF. CDR3 coding DNA: TGCAGCGTTGGAGCGGATAGCACAGATACGCAGTATTTT.

This chain uses TRBV30 with TRBJ1-5, with D tentatively TRBD1 (6 bases). This CDR3 is 16 amino acids long. Germline loops: CDR1 GTSNPN, CDR2 SVGIG (reference sequence). V was cut by 0 bases and J by 4 bases, with 16 bases left in between. The CDR3 region is CAWSVFDEGVNQPQHF. As DNA, the CDR3 is TGTGCCTGGAGTGTATTCGATGAGGGGGTGAATCAGCCCCAGCATTTT.

V and J are TRBV19 and TRBJ2-1; 7 positions agree with TRBD2. This CDR3 is 13 amino acids long. Losses at the gene ends were 8 bases for V and 3 bases for J; bases not matched to a gene: 4. Germline V gene lookup returns CDR1 LNHDA and CDR2 SQIVND (reference sequence). The CDR3, as DNA: TGTGCCAGTCAGCGGGACCACTACAATGAGCAGTTCTTC. As protein: CASQRDHYNEQFF.

The chain couples TRBV29-1 to TRBJ2-5; D uncertain. The germline V and J ends were trimmed by 4 bases and 1 base, with 10 bases remaining between them. Germline V gene sequence: CDR1 SQVTM, CDR2 ANQGSEA. The CDR3 sequence is 13 residues long. The CDR3 DNA follows: TGCAGCGTTGCCGGAGCATTCCAAGAGACCCAGTACTTC. Its protein product is CSVAGAFQETQYF. The full variable domain, its missing parts supplied by reference TRBV29-1 and TRBJ2-5, is SAVISQKPSRDICQRGTSLTIQCQVDSQVTMMFWYRQQPGQSLTLIATANQGSEATYESGFVIDKFPISRPNLTFSTLTVSNMSPEDSSIYLCSVAGAFQETQYFGPGTRLLVL.